One sample yielded the 11 T cell receptor beta chains listed below, sequenced in a study of blood T cell repertoires in COVID-19. TCRdb's table, derived via immunoSEQ multiplex PCR, lists solely in-frame clones and lacks some. The sample includes approximately 140,000 clones, approximately 84% of them seen just once. Sequencing was carried out using peripheral blood. The receptors here all came from a man between 65 and 85 years old with acute or convalescent COVID-19.

This chain connects TRBV6-6 to TRBJ2-3; TRBD2 agrees at 8 bases. Germline CDR1 and CDR2: MNHNY and SVGAGI (reference sequence). The CDR3 has 16 amino acids. The V gene end was trimmed by 5 bases and the J gene end by 1 base; junction bases not matched to a gene: 8. The CDR3 region is CASSPSGAGGTDTQYF. For the CDR3, the DNA is TGTGCCAGCAGTCCTTCCGGAGCGGGGGGCACAGATACGCAGTATTTT.

The count of this clone is one. The chain couples TRBV19 to TRBJ1-1, with D perhaps matching TRBD1 (6 bases). V lost 5 bases and J lost 4, with 17 bases in between. Germline CDR1 is LNHDA and CDR2 is SQIVND (reference sequence). The CDR3 spans 15 residues. The CDR3 loop is CASSQNTGILTEAFF. In nucleotides, the CDR3 is TGTGCCAGTAGTCAAAACACAGGGATCCTCACTGAAGCTTTCTTT.

V gene TRBV28 combines with J gene TRBJ1-6; the D is unclear. The CDR3 runs to 13 residues. V lost 5 bases and J 5 bases, leaving 7 bases between the germline ends. Germline-derived CDR1 and CDR2 are MDHEN and SYDVKM. CDR3 sequence reads: CASSVRDNSPLHF. In nucleotides, the CDR3 is TGTGCCAGCAGTGTGAGGGATAATTCACCCCTCCACTTT.

The genes are TRBV19 and TRBJ1-3; D is unclear. V dropped 6 bases and J dropped 1 base, with 7 bases sitting between them. Germline values: CDR1 LNHDA, CDR2 SQIVND (reference sequence). The CDR3 spans 13 residues. CDR3 coding DNA: TGTGCCAGTAGACAGTTTTCTGGAAACACCATATATTTT. Translating gives CASRQFSGNTIYF.

This chain joins TRBV10-3 and TRBJ2-1, with 9 bases matching TRBD2. Germline V lookup: CDR1 ENHRY, CDR2 SYGVKD. The CDR3 runs to 15 residues. V dropped 0 bases and J dropped 9; count of bases not matched to a gene: 6. This chain's CDR3 is CAISESLAGVGEQFF. CDR3 sequence (DNA): TGTGCCATCAGTGAGTCGTTAGCGGGAGTAGGTGAGCAGTTCTTC.

The gene calls are TRBV3-1 (or the pseudogene TRBV3-2) and TRBJ2-7, with 7 bases matching TRBD1. This CDR3 contains 14 residues. Trimming cost V 1 base and J 1 base; bases outside gene matches: 1. Germline V gene data show CDR1 as LGHDT and CDR2 as YNNKEL (reference sequence). DNA of the CDR3: TGTGCCAGCAGCCAAGCGACAGGGTCCTACGAGCAGTACTTC. Its protein product is CASSQATGSYEQYF.

In nucleotides, the CDR3 is TGTGCCAGCAGCCACCGACAGGTAGATGTCGCCGGGGAGCTGTTTTTT. It encodes CASSHRQVDVAGELFF. The rearrangement joins TRBV5-5 to TRBJ2-2, with D maybe TRBD1 (6 bases). V was shortened by 4 bases and J by 6 bases, with 19 bases between the two germline ends. CDR1 is SGHKS and CDR2 is YYEKEE in the germline V gene (reference sequence). The CDR3 runs 16 residues.

The rearrangement links TRBV28 to TRBJ2-6; D unresolved. V lost 0 bases, J lost 0 bases, and 6 bases lay in between. The CDR3 consists of 16 residues. CDR1 MDHEN and CDR2 SYDVKM come from the germline V gene. CDR3 coding DNA: TGTGCCAGCAGTTTATGGCCGAGCTCTGGGGCCAACGTCCTGACTTTC. Encoded protein: CASSLWPSSGANVLTF. The full variable domain, completed using reference TRBV28 and TRBJ2-6, is DVKVTQSSRYLVKRTGEKVFLECVQDMDHENMFWYRQDPGLGLRLIYFSYDVKMKEKGDIPEGYSVSREKKERFSLILESASTNQTSMYLCASSLWPSSGANVLTFGAGSRLTVL.

This sequence joins TRBV1 and TRBJ2-4; the D call TRBD1 from the table was never checked on the DNA. TRBV1 is described as a pseudogene. The CDR3 runs to 13 residues. The CDR3 protein is CTSVPPGQGNQYF. CDR3 DNA: TGCACCAGCGTCCCTCCGGGACAGGGCAATCAGTACTTC.

There are a few counts of this clone. The CDR3 reads CASSSEGSSYEQYF. For the CDR3, the DNA is TGCGCCAGCAGCTCCGAGGGAAGCTCCTACGAGCAGTACTTC. V and J are TRBV5-1 and TRBJ2-7, with D possibly TRBD2 on 5 matching bases. This CDR3 has 14 residues. CDR1 and CDR2 (germline): SGHRS, YFSETQ. With 3 bases removed from V and 0 bases from J, the gap between germline ends came to 10 bases.

This rearrangement joins TRBV10-3 to TRBJ1-1, with a possible D match to TRBD1 (5 bases). This CDR3 region has 14 residues. In germline, CDR1 is ENHRY, CDR2 SYGVKD. Trimming pared 6 bases from V and 2 bases from J, leaving 13 bases between. The CDR3 bases are TGTGCCATCAGCTCGGACACCCAAAACACTGAAGCTTTCTTT. This sequence encodes CAISSDTQNTEAFF.